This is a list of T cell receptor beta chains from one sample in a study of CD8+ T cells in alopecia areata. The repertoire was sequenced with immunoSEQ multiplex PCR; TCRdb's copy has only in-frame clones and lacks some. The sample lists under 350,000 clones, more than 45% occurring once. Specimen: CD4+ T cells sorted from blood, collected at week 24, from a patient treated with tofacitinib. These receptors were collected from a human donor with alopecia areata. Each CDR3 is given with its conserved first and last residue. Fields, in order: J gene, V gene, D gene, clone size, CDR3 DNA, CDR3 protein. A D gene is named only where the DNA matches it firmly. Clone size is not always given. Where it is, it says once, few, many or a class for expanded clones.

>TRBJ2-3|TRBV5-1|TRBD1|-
TGCGCCAGCGGGACAGGGGGCGTGAGGGATACGCAGTATTTT
CASGTGGVRDTQYF
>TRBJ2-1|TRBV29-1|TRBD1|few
TGCAGCGTTGTTGCGACAGGGGGCTCCTACAATGAGCAGTTCTTC
CSVVATGGSYNEQFF
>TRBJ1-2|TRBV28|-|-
TGTGCCAGCATCGACTCTCCTGGGGTTGGCTACACCTTC
CASIDSPGVGYTF
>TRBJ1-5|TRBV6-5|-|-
TGTGCCAGCAGTAACGTAGATCAGCCCCAGCATTTT
CASSNVDQPQHF
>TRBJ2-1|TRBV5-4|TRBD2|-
TGTGCCAGCATCCAATCCGTTACTAGCGGGTGGGATGAGCAGTTCTTC
CASIQSVTSGWDEQFF
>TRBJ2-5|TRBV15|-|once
TGTGCCACCAGCAGGTACGGGACCCAGTACTTC
CATSRYGTQYF
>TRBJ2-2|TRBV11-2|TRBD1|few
TGTGCCAGCAGCTTAGATCTTGGACAGGGTTTGACCGGGGAGCTGTTTTTT
CASSLDLGQGLTGELFF
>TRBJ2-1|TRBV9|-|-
TGTGCCAGCAGCGTAGTCATCAGCTCCTACAATGAGCAGTTCTTC
CASSVVISSYNEQFF
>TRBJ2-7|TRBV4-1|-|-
TGCGCCAGCAGCCAAGGGGACGGCCTCCTCGAGCAGTACTTC
CASSQGDGLLEQYF
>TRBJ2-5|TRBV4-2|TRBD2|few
TGTGCCAGCAGCCAAGTAGCGGGGGTGGAGACCCAGTACTTC
CASSQVAGVETQYF
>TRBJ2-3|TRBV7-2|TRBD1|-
TGTGCCAGCAGCTTACCGGGACAGGGAATAGATACGCAGTATTTT
CASSLPGQGIDTQYF
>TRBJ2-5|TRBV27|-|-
TGTGCCAGCAGTACAGGGATAGTCGAGACCCAGTACTTC
CASSTGIVETQYF
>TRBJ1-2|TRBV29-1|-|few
TGCAGCGGAGGACAGTCAGTGTGGGGCTACACCTTC
CSGGQSVWGYTF
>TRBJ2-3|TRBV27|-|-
TGTGCCAGCAGTTTAGGGAGCACAGATACGCAGTATTTT
CASSLGSTDTQYF
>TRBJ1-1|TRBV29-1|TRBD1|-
TGCAGCGTGTTTTTCACAGGGGGCAACACTGAAGCTTTCTTT
CSVFFTGGNTEAFF
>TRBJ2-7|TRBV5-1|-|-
TGCGCCAGCAGCTTGGAGGGATCCTACGAGCAGTACTTC
CASSLEGSYEQYF
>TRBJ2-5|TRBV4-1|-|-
TGCGCCAGCAGCCCCCTGACAGGGAGGTTGAGGGAGACCCAGTACTTC
CASSPLTGRLRETQYF
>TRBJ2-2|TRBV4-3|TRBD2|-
TGCGCCAGCAGCCGCCGACTAGCGGGGGACACCGGGGAGCTGTTTTTT
CASSRRLAGDTGELFF
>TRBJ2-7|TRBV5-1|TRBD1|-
TGCGCCAGCAGCCTGGACGTTGGGACAGGGGCCCACGAGCAGTACTTC
CASSLDVGTGAHEQYF
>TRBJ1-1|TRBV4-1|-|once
TGCGCCAGCAGCCAAGACAGAAGTCAAGCTTTCTTT
CASSQDRSQAFF
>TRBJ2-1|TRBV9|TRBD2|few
TGTGCCAGCAGCGTGGGACTAGCGGGGGGGCCCGTCTTCTTC
CASSVGLAGGPVFF
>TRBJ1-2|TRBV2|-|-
TGTGCCAGCAGTGTGGAGGGGCTCGGCTATGGCTACACCTTC
CASSVEGLGYGYTF
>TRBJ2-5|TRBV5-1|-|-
TGCGCCAGCTCCTCGGGACGGCGGTACCAAGAGACCCAGTACTTC
CASSSGRRYQETQYF
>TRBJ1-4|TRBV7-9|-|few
TGTGCCAGCGTCAGGGGAACTAATGAAAAACTGTTTTTT
CASVRGTNEKLFF
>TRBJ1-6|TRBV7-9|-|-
TGTGCCAGCAGCACCGAGGAGGGTCGGATTGGTTCACCCCTCCACTTT
CASSTEEGRIGSPLHF
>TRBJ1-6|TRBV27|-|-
TGTGCCAGCAGTTTATACGACAGTAATTCACCCCTCCACTTT
CASSLYDSNSPLHF
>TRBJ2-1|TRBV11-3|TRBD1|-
TGTGCCAGCAGCCGTAATGGACAGGAGGACAATGAGCAGTTCTTC
CASSRNGQEDNEQFF
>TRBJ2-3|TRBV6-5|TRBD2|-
TGTGCCAGTTATCGGACTAGCCGGACAGATACGCAGTATTTT
CASYRTSRTDTQYF
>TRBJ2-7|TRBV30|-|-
TGTGCCTGGAGTGGTGGAGTGTACGAGCAGTACTTC
CAWSGGVYEQYF
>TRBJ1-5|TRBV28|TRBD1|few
TGTGCCAGCAGTTCCGGGACAGGGGGCAGCCAGCCCCAGCATTTT
CASSSGTGGSQPQHF
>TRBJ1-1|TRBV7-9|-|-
TGTGCCAGCAGCTTACAGGCCACTGAAGCTTTCTTT
CASSLQATEAFF
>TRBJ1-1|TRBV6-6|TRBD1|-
TGTGCCAGCAGTGGGACAGGGGAAGCTTTCTTT
CASSGTGEAFF
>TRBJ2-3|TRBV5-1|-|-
TGCGCCAGCAGCTTGACCGATACGCAGTATTTT
CASSLTDTQYF
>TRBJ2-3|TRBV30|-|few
TGTGCCTGGAGTGTGATCCAGTCCACAGATACGCAGTATTTT
CAWSVIQSTDTQYF
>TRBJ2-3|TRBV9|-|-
TGTGCCAGCAACTATCGGGGGGCGAGCACAGATACGCAGTATTTT
CASNYRGASTDTQYF
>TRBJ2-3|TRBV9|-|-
TGTGCCAGCTCCCGGAGGGGACAGAGCACAGATACGCAGTATTTT
CASSRRGQSTDTQYF
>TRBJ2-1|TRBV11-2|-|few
TGTGCCAGCAGAACGATCCGGGGGGCTTCCTACAATGAGCAGTTCTTC
CASRTIRGASYNEQFF
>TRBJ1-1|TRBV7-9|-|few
TGTGCCAGCACCCCCCTCGGTGGGGGGAGAGACACTGAAGCTTTCTTT
CASTPLGGGRDTEAFF
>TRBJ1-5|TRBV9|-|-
TGTGCCAGCAGCGTAGATCGGGTCTCCAGTCAGCCCCAGCATTTT
CASSVDRVSSQPQHF
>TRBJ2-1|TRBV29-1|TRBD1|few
TGCAGCGTGCCCGGGACAGGTACCAGAATATTGTTCTTC
CSVPGTGTRILFF
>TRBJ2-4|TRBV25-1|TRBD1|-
TGTGCCAGCAGTGAGTCGGGACAGGGTAAAAACATTCAGTACTTC
CASSESGQGKNIQYF
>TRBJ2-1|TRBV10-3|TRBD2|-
TGTGCCATCAGTGCACTGGGACTAGCCTTTGCACTGAATGAGCAGTTCTTC
CAISALGLAFALNEQFF
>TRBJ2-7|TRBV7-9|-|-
TGTGCCAGCAGCTGGACCCACGAGCAGTACTTC
CASSWTHEQYF
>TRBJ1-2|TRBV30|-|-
TGTGCCTGGAGTGGAGGCGGGAACTATGGCTACACCTTC
CAWSGGGNYGYTF
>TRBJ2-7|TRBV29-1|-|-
TGCAGCGTACACACCCTGGAAGGCGAGCAGTACTTC
CSVHTLEGEQYF
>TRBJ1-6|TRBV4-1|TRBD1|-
TGCGCCAGCAGCCAAGATTCAATCAAGACAGGGCGGAATTCACCCCTCCACTTT
CASSQDSIKTGRNSPLHF
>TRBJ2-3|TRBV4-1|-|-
TGCGCCAGCAGCCAAGATCCGGGGGGCAGCACAGATACGCAGTATTTT
CASSQDPGGSTDTQYF
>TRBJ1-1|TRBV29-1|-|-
TGCAGCGTTGGGAATCAGGGACTCACTGAAGCTTTCTTT
CSVGNQGLTEAFF
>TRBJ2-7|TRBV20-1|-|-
TGCAGTGCTAGAGATAACGAGCAGTACTTC
CSARDNEQYF
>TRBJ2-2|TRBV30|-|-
TGTGCCTGGAGTGTCTCAAGGCGCCCCACCGGGGAGCTGTTTTTT
CAWSVSRRPTGELFF
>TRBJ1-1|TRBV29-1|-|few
TGCAGCGTCTACGCAGGGGCGGGGAACACTGAAGCTTTCTTT
CSVYAGAGNTEAFF
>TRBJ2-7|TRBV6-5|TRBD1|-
TGTGCCAGCACCTCAGGGACAGGGGCGCACGAGCAGTACTTC
CASTSGTGAHEQYF